These T cell receptor beta chains were read from a single sample in a study of blood T cell repertoires in COVID-19. This table comes from immunoSEQ multiplex PCR, and its TCRdb copy is limited to in-frame clones, with some not included. The sample carries about 210,000 clones, 83% recorded once. The sequenced sample was peripheral blood. The source is a woman aged 40 to 50 with active or convalescent COVID-19. Both conserved end residues are part of each CDR3. Fields, in order: clone size, D gene, V gene, J gene, CDR3 protein, CDR3 DNA. The D gene is left open where the match is weak. Size is omitted from some rows. Given values are once, few, many or a class for expanded clones.

once,.,TRBV30,TRBJ1-1,CAWSYTGNTEAFF,TGTGCCTGGAGTTATACAGGAAACACTGAAGCTTTCTTT
few,.,TRBV6-5,TRBJ2-5,CASTLSGYQETQYF,TGTGCCAGCACCCTATCCGGGTACCAAGAGACCCAGTACTTC
.,.,TRBV9,TRBJ2-5,CASSAQGETQYF,TGTGCCAGCAGCGCGCAGGGAGAGACCCAGTACTTC
.,.,TRBV29-1,TRBJ1-2,CSGEYLRYGYTF,TGCAGCGGCGAGTACCTCCGCTATGGCTACACCTTC
.,TRBD1,TRBV5-1,TRBJ1-2,CASSLVDRGDYGYTF,TGCGCCAGCAGCTTGGTGGACAGGGGTGACTATGGCTACACCTTC
.,TRBD2,TRBV6-5,TRBJ2-3,CASNPPSGSTDTQYF,TGTGCCAGCAACCCCCCTAGCGGGAGCACAGATACGCAGTATTTT
.,TRBD1,TRBV18,TRBJ1-5,CASSEGQGVNQPQHF,TGTGCCAGCTCAGAGGGACAGGGGGTCAATCAGCCCCAGCATTTT
.,TRBD2,TRBV6-7,TRBJ2-1,CASISGRTYNEQFF,TGTGCCAGCATTAGCGGGAGGACCTACAATGAGCAGTTCTTC
.,TRBD1,TRBV18,TRBJ1-4,CASSATSAGGSEKLFF,TGTGCCAGCTCAGCCACCAGTGCAGGGGGTAGTGAAAAACTGTTTTTT
.,TRBD1,TRBV4-1,TRBJ1-5,CASSRGTGGGYTSNQPQHF,TGCGCCAGCAGCCGCGGGACAGGGGGAGGGTATACGAGCAATCAGCCCCAGCATTTT
.,.,TRBV30,TRBJ1-2,CAWTTGGGYGYTF,TGTGCCTGGACCACAGGCGGTGGCTATGGCTACACCTTC
.,TRBD2,TRBV2,TRBJ2-1,CASSEFLAGDPFF,TGTGCCAGCAGTGAATTTCTAGCGGGAGATCCGTTCTTC
.,TRBD1,TRBV9,TRBJ2-7,CASSASDRGRRSYEQYF,TGTGCCAGCAGCGCAAGCGACAGGGGGCGCAGATCCTACGAGCAGTACTTC
.,.,TRBV5-1,TRBJ1-2,CASSLGQAKASGGYTF,TGCGCCAGCAGCTTGGGGCAGGCCAAGGCTTCGGGGGGCTACACCTTC
.,.,TRBV2,TRBJ1-6,CASSEAVRGQVPLHF,TGTGCCAGCAGTGAAGCCGTCAGGGGTCAGGTGCCCCTCCACTTT
few,.,TRBV5-6,TRBJ2-1,CASSLGYRDDNEQFF,TGTGCCAGCAGCTTGGGCTACAGAGATGACAATGAGCAGTTCTTC
.,.,TRBV9,TRBJ1-3,CASRPGRTGNTIYF,TGTGCCAGCCGGCCAGGGCGAACTGGAAACACCATATATTTT
.,TRBD1,TRBV4-1,TRBJ1-2,CASSQEGTANYGYTF,TGCGCCAGCAGCCAAGAGGGGACAGCAAACTATGGCTACACCTTC
.,TRBD2,TRBV5-1,TRBJ2-1,CASSLATSGAYNEQFF,TGCGCCAGCAGCTTGGCGACTAGCGGGGCCTACAATGAGCAGTTCTTC
.,.,TRBV29-1,TRBJ1-1,CSVAKTGPAGGTEAFF,TGCAGCGTTGCCAAAACCGGACCCGCTGGAGGCACTGAAGCTTTCTTT
few,.,TRBV7-2,TRBJ1-1,CASSFGGTDTEAFF,TGTGCCAGCAGCTTTGGAGGAACAGACACTGAAGCTTTCTTT
.,.,TRBV27,TRBJ1-5,CASSLSRRGEQPQHF,TGTGCCAGCAGTTTATCCCGCAGGGGTGAACAGCCCCAGCATTTT
.,.,TRBV5-1,TRBJ1-1,CASSPPNTEAFF,TGCGCCAGCAGCCCCCCAAACACTGAAGCTTTCTTT
.,TRBD2,TRBV6-2/TRBV6-3,TRBJ2-3,CASSPRLAGDTQYF,TGTGCCAGCAGTCCGCGACTAGCGGGGGATACGCAGTATTTT
.,.,TRBV12-3/TRBV12-4,TRBJ2-7,CASSSLGDYEQYF,TGTGCCAGCAGTTCCCTTGGAGACTACGAGCAGTACTTC
.,TRBD2,TRBV3-1/TRBV3-2,TRBJ2-5,CASSKRGGRETQYF,TGTGCCAGCAGTAAGCGGGGGGGCCGGGAGACCCAGTACTTC
.,.,TRBV27,TRBJ1-4,CASSLLGQGEKLFF,TGTGCCAGCAGTTTATTGGGCCAGGGGGAAAAACTGTTTTTT